The rows below give T cell receptor beta chains drawn from one sample of a study of T cell responses to AZD1222 COVID-19 vaccine. Profiled with immunoSEQ multiplex PCR; TCRdb holds only in-frame clones, not every one. The table includes 96,000 or so clones, roughly nine tenths detected once. The specimen comprised peripheral blood, sampled on day 0 of AZD1222 vaccination. The receptors here all came from an adult in good health. CDR3s include the opening cysteine and the closing phenylalanine or tryptophan. A D gene is named only where the DNA matches it firmly. Clone size is shown for a subset of rows, as once, few, many or a class of expanded clone.

NA,TRBJ2-3,NA,16,TRBV3-1/TRBV3-2,TGTGCCAGCAGCCAATTACAAGCGGGTGGCACAGATACGCAGTATTTT,CASSQLQAGGTDTQYF
TRBD1,TRBJ2-7,NA,15,TRBV2,TGTGCCAGCAGCCGCGGACAGGGAGAGCTCTACGAGCAGTACTTC,CASSRGQGELYEQYF
NA,TRBJ2-1,NA,15,TRBV11-3,TGTGCCAGCAGCCCCTCGGGCTCCTCCTACAATGAGCAGTTCTTC,CASSPSGSSYNEQFF
NA,TRBJ2-1,NA,14,TRBV21-1,TGTGCCAGCAGCAAAGCGCTGCCAGTTGGTGAGCAGTTCTTC,CASSKALPVGEQFF
TRBD1,TRBJ2-5,NA,14,TRBV11-1,TGTGCCAGCAGCTTGACAGGGGTAGAAGAGACCCAGTACTTC,CASSLTGVEETQYF
TRBD1,TRBJ2-7,NA,15,TRBV5-1,TGCGCCAGCAGCCCCAGGACAGGGGCGAAACACGAGCAGTACTTC,CASSPRTGAKHEQYF
TRBD1,TRBJ2-1,NA,20,TRBV24-1,TGTGCCACCAGTGATCCCCGGGGAGGGGACAGGGGACTCACTTACAATGAGCAGTTCTTC,CATSDPRGGDRGLTYNEQFF
TRBD2,TRBJ2-1,NA,16,TRBV5-1,TGCGCCAGCCGGGCCGGCGGGAGGCCGGAGAGGAATGAGCAGTTCTTC,CASRAGGRPERNEQFF
NA,TRBJ1-2,NA,14,TRBV7-9,TGTGCCAGCAGCGACCCCAGGGGAAGTCGGGGCTACACCTTC,CASSDPRGSRGYTF
NA,TRBJ2-3,NA,17,TRBV5-1,TGCGCCAGCAGCCCCCCAACCACAGGGTTCGGCACAGATACGCAGTATTTT,CASSPPTTGFGTDTQYF
NA,TRBJ1-6,NA,13,TRBV30,TGTGCCTGGAGTGCTAACGGGGATTCACCCCTCCACTTT,CAWSANGDSPLHF
NA,TRBJ2-2,NA,12,TRBV28,TGTGCCAGCAAGTTTGGGTCCGGGGAGCTGTTTTTT,CASKFGSGELFF
NA,TRBJ2-5,NA,12,TRBV20-1,TGCAGTGCTAGTAGCGCTCCAGAGACCCAGTACTTC,CSASSAPETQYF
TRBD2,TRBJ2-1,NA,14,TRBV6-5,TGTGCCAGCAGTATACTCGGAGGGAGGGCTGAGCAGTTCTTC,CASSILGGRAEQFF
NA,TRBJ2-3,once,15,TRBV7-3,TGTGCCAGCAGCCCAGGCGGTCCCGGGGCAGATACGCAGTATTTT,CASSPGGPGADTQYF
NA,TRBJ1-1,NA,11,TRBV7-9,TGTGCCAGCAGCTTTCCGGTTGAAGCTTTCTTT,CASSFPVEAFF
TRBD2,TRBJ2-7,NA,19,TRBV19,TGTGCCAGTAGTATAGTGGGAGGAACTAGCGGGTTGTACTCCTACGAGCAGTACTTC,CASSIVGGTSGLYSYEQYF
NA,TRBJ2-7,NA,16,TRBV6-5,TGTGCCAGCAGTTCCACAAAGACCGGTGGCTCCTACGAGCAGTACTTC,CASSSTKTGGSYEQYF
NA,TRBJ2-7,NA,16,TRBV3-1/TRBV3-2,TGTGCCAGCAGCCAAGGTCTCGCGGGATCCTCCTACGAGCAGTACTTC,CASSQGLAGSSYEQYF
NA,TRBJ2-1,NA,15,TRBV19,TGTGCCAGTACTATTAAGGGGACCTCCGGGGATGAGCAGTTCTTC,CASTIKGTSGDEQFF
TRBD1,TRBJ1-1,NA,15,TRBV5-1,TGCGCCAGCAGCTTGGGGGGACAGTGGAACACTGAAGCTTTCTTT,CASSLGGQWNTEAFF
TRBD2,TRBJ2-1,once,15,TRBV7-2,TGTGCCAGCAGCTCGGGACTAGCGGGAGGTGGTGAGCAGTTCTTC,CASSSGLAGGGEQFF